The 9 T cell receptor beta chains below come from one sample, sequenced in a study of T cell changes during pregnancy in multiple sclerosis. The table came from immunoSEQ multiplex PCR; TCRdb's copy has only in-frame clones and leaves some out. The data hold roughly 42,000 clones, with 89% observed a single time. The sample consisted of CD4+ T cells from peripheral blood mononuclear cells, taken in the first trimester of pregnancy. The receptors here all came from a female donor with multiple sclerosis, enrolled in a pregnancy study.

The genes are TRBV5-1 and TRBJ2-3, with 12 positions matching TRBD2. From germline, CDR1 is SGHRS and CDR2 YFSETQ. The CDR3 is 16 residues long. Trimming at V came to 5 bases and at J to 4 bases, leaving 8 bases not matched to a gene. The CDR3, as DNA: TGCGCCAGCAGTTCAAGACTAGCGGGAGAGTCAGATACGCAGTATTTT. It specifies CASSSRLAGESDTQYF.

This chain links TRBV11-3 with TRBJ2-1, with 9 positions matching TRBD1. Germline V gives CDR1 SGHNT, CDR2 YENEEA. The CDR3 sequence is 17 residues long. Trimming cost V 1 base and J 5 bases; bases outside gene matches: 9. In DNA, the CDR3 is TGTGCCAGCAGCTTAGTCGTGGGGACAGGGTTCGACAATGAGCAGTTCTTC. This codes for CASSLVVGTGFDNEQFF. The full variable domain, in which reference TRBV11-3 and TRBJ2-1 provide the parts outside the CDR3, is EAGVVQSPRYKIIEKKQPVAFWCNPISGHNTLYWYLQNLGQGPELLIRYENEEAVDDSQLPKDRFSAERLKGVDSTLKIQPAELGDSAVYLCASSLVVGTGFDNEQFFGPGTRLTVL.

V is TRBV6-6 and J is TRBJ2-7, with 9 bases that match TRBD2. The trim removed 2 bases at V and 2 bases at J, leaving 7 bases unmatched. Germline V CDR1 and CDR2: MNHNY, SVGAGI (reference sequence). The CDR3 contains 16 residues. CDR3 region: CASSYPEREDTYEQYF. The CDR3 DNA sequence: TGTGCCAGCAGTTACCCGGAGCGGGAGGACACCTACGAGCAGTACTTC.

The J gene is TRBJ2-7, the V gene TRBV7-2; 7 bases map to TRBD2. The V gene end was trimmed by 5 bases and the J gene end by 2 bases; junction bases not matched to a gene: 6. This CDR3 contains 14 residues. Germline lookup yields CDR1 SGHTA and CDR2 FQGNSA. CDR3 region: CASSPSGTTYEQYF. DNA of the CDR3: TGTGCCAGCAGCCCTAGCGGAACAACCTACGAGCAGTACTTC.

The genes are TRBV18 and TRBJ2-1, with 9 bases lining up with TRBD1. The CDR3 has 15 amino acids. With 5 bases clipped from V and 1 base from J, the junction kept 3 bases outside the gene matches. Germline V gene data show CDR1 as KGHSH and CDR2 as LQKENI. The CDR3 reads CASSTGTGSYNEQFF. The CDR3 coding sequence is TGTGCCAGCTCAACCGGGACAGGGTCCTACAATGAGCAGTTCTTC.

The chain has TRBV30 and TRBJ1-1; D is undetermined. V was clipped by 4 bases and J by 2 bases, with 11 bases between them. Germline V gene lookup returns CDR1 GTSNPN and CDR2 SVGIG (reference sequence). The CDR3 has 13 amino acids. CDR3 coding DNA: TGTGCCTGGACTCCGAACTCAAACACTGAAGCTTTCTTT. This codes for CAWTPNSNTEAFF.

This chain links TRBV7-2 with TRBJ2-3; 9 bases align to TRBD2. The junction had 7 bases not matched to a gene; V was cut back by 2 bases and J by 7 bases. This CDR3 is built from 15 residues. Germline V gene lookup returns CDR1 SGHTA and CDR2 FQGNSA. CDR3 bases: TGTGCCAGCAGCTTAAGGCGGGAGGGCATAAATACGCAGTATTTT. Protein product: CASSLRREGINTQYF.

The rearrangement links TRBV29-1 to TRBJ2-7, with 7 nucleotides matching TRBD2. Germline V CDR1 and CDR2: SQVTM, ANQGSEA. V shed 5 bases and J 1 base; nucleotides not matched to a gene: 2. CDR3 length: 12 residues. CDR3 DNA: TGCAGCGTTCAGCGGGATTCCTACGAGCAGTACTTC. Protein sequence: CSVQRDSYEQYF.

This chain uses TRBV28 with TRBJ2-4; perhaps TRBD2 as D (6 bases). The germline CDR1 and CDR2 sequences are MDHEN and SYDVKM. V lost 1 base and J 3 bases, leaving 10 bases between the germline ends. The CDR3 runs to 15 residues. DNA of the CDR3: TGTGCCAGCAGTTTATATACGACTAGCAAAAACATTCAGTACTTC. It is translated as CASSLYTTSKNIQYF.